These 25 T cell receptor beta chains share one sample of origin, sequenced in a study of beta chain features in type 1 diabetes. Investigators reverse transcribed all isolated RNA, so they sequenced expressed TCRB transcripts. Some clones are missing from TCRdb's copy, which holds only in-frame ones; the method was immunoSEQ multiplex PCR. The sample has 300,000 to 400,000 clones, approximately 12% seen once. The material sequenced was naive CD4+ T cells from blood. These receptors were taken from a young man in good health.

Written as DNA, the CDR3 is TGTGCCATCAGATCAGCGGGAGAGTACAATGAGCAGTTCTTC. The encoded protein is CAIRSAGEYNEQFF. V gene TRBV10-3 combines with J gene TRBJ2-1; 8 positions match TRBD2. The length of the CDR3 is 14 residues. CDR1 is ENHRY and CDR2 is SYGVKD in the germline V gene. V shed 6 bases, J shed 4 bases, and the junction held 5 bases outside the gene matches.

This clone has a handful of counts. The genes are TRBV19 and TRBJ2-1, with 8 bases identical to TRBD2. Germline V gene data show CDR1 as LNHDA and CDR2 as SQIVND (reference sequence). The CDR3 sequence is 15 residues long. V lost 6 bases to trimming and J lost 2 bases; unmatched junction nucleotides: 6. As DNA, the CDR3 is TGTGCCAGTAGCCAACTAGCGGCTACCTACAATGAGCAGTTCTTC. This encodes CASSQLAATYNEQFF.

This clone has only a few counts. The rearrangement uses TRBV28 and TRBJ1-2; a possible D gene is TRBD1 (6 bases). The V and J ends lost 6 bases and 10 bases respectively, with 21 bases between them. The germline V gene has CDR1 MDHEN and CDR2 SYDVKM. The CDR3 totals 14 residues. The CDR3 region is CASRLGGGALAYTF. The CDR3 DNA reads TGTGCCAGCAGGCTAGGAGGGGGGGCCCTAGCCTACACCTTC.

This clone was observed a handful of times. This sequence joins TRBV5-1 and TRBJ2-3; perhaps TRBD1 as D (5 bases). V was trimmed by 1 base and J by 2 bases, leaving 8 bases between them. There are 14 residues in the CDR3. Germline values: CDR1 SGHRS, CDR2 YFSETQ. The CDR3 here is CASSLSTDTDTQYF. CDR3 nucleotides: TGCGCCAGCAGCTTGTCGACAGACACAGATACGCAGTATTTT.

This clone appeared a few times. The rearrangement joins TRBV4-2 to TRBJ2-1; a possible D gene is TRBD2 (6 bases). V lost 4 bases and J 4 bases, leaving 14 bases between the germline ends. Germline assignment: CDR1 LGHNA and CDR2 YNFKEQ. The length of the CDR3 is 15 residues. CDR3 in amino acids: CASSPRRDYYNEQFF. CDR3 bases: TGTGCCAGCAGCCCTAGGCGGGATTATTACAATGAGCAGTTCTTC.

The chain links TRBV7-2 to TRBJ1-1, with D hard to call. This CDR3 comprises 12 residues. V lost 3 bases and J 11 bases, leaving 13 bases between the germline ends. CDR1 and CDR2 (germline): SGHTA, FQGNSA. This CDR3 is CASSLGGLYAFF. DNA of the CDR3: TGTGCCAGCAGCTTGGGAGGGCTGTATGCTTTCTTT.

This clone was detected only a few times. The V call is TRBV29-1, the J call TRBJ2-2, with D maybe TRBD1 (6 bases). The ends were cut back, 3 bases at V and 2 bases at J, with 13 bases in the middle. This CDR3 has 15 amino acids. Germline V gene sequence: CDR1 SQVTM, CDR2 ANQGSEA. The CDR3 coding sequence is TGCAGCGTTGAGGGAACCGGGACAAACACCGGGGAGCTGTTTTTT. Its translation: CSVEGTGTNTGELFF.

The V gene is TRBV7-9, the J gene TRBJ1-1, with 9 bases matching TRBD1. V lost 5 bases to trimming and J lost 6 bases; unmatched junction nucleotides: 4. The CDR3 has 13 residues. Germline V gives CDR1 SEHNR, CDR2 FQNEAQ (reference sequence). The chain's CDR3 is CASSLDRGSEAFF. In DNA, the CDR3 is TGTGCCAGCAGCCTGGACAGGGGCTCTGAAGCTTTCTTT.

This clone showed up just a few times. The chain employs TRBV18 and TRBJ2-1, with 15 bases lining up with TRBD2. The V gene end was trimmed by 3 bases and the J gene end by 4 bases; junction bases not matched to a gene: 4. Per the germline V gene, CDR1 is KGHSH and CDR2 is LQKENI. The CDR3 runs 17 residues. CDR3 sequence: CASSPGTSGGTYNEQFF. The CDR3 DNA sequence: TGTGCCAGCTCACCCGGGACTAGCGGGGGGACGTACAATGAGCAGTTCTTC.

This chain links TRBV28 with TRBJ2-7; 8 bases match TRBD1. Looked up from germline, CDR1 is MDHEN and CDR2 is SYDVKM. V shed 5 bases, J shed 2 bases, and the junction held 5 bases outside the gene matches. This CDR3 is 14 amino acids long. CDR3 nucleotide sequence: TGTGCCAGCAGTATGGACAGGGCGCCCTACGAGCAGTACTTC. Translated: CASSMDRAPYEQYF. The full variable domain, completed using reference TRBV28 and TRBJ2-7, is DVKVTQSSRYLVKRTGEKVFLECVQDMDHENMFWYRQDPGLGLRLIYFSYDVKMKEKGDIPEGYSVSREKKERFSLILESASTNQTSMYLCASSMDRAPYEQYFGPGTRLTVT.

This clone was observed a handful of times. This sequence joins TRBV30 and TRBJ2-6; D remains ambiguous. The germline V and J ends were trimmed by 8 bases and 0 bases, with 8 bases remaining between them. The germline V gene encodes CDR1 GTSNPN and CDR2 SVGIG (reference sequence). The CDR3 extends over 13 amino acids. DNA of the CDR3: TGTGCCATCAGTGTCTCTGGGGCCAACGTCCTGACTTTC. It translates to CAISVSGANVLTF.

This clone has a handful of counts. The genes are TRBV28 and TRBJ2-1; 11 bases line up with TRBD2. J was trimmed by 4 bases and V by 6 bases; bases with no gene match: 5. The CDR3 runs 15 residues. The germline CDR1 and CDR2 sequences are MDHEN and SYDVKM. In DNA, the CDR3 is TGTGCCAGCAGCGAACTAGCGGGAGAATACAATGAGCAGTTCTTC. The encoded protein is CASSELAGEYNEQFF.

This clone has only a few counts. The J gene is TRBJ1-2, the V gene TRBV30; TRBD1 matches 7 bases. Trimming cost V 2 bases and J 13 bases; bases outside gene matches: 10. The CDR3 runs 12 residues. The germline V gene encodes CDR1 GTSNPN and CDR2 SVGIG (reference sequence). The CDR3 DNA sequence: TGTGCCTGGAGTCCACGACAGGGACCACGCACCTTC. It specifies CAWSPRQGPRTF.

V and J are TRBV30 and TRBJ1-5; 8 bases align to TRBD1. This CDR3 is 14 amino acids long. V lost 6 bases, J lost 0 bases, and 4 bases stayed unmatched. Germline CDR1 and CDR2: GTSNPN and SVGIG (reference sequence). The CDR3 sequence: CACSQGGSNQPQHF. The CDR3 coding sequence is TGTGCCTGTTCACAGGGGGGTAGCAATCAGCCCCAGCATTTT.

This clone has only a few counts. The chain's CDR3 is CASSPGTGSFYEQYF. For the CDR3, the DNA is TGCGCCAGCAGCCCCGGGACAGGCTCGTTCTACGAGCAGTACTTC. This sequence joins TRBV5-1 and TRBJ2-7, with 8 bases matching TRBD1. This CDR3 is built from 15 residues. V dropped 4 bases and J dropped 3; count of bases not matched to a gene: 9. The germline CDR1 and CDR2 sequences are SGHRS and YFSETQ. The full variable domain, completed using reference TRBV5-1 and TRBJ2-7, is KAGVTQTPRYLIKTRGQQVTLSCSPISGHRSVSWYQQTPGQGLQFLFEYFSETQRNKGNFPGRFSGRQFSNSRSEMNVSTLELGDSALYLCASSPGTGSFYEQYFGPGTRLTVT.

This clone has only a few counts. The chain joins TRBV11-2 to TRBJ2-2; D perhaps matches TRBD1 (5 bases). CDR3 length: 16 amino acids. The germline V gene encodes CDR1 SGHAT and CDR2 FQNNGV. V was shortened by 5 bases and J by 6 bases, with 19 bases between the two germline ends. The CDR3 DNA follows: TGTGCCAGCAGCCCCAGGGCAGGGTTTAGCTCCGGGGAGCTGTTTTTT. Translation: CASSPRAGFSSGELFF.

V is TRBV4-3 and J is TRBJ2-2; 10 bases are a match to TRBD2. With V trimmed by 0 bases and J by 5 bases, 3 bases remained unmatched. Per the germline V gene, CDR1 is LGHNA and CDR2 is YSLEER. This CDR3 has 16 amino acids. DNA for the CDR3: TGCGCCAGCAGCCAAGAGCCAGCGGGGGGGACCGGGGAGCTGTTTTTT. Protein product: CASSQEPAGGTGELFF.

The chain links TRBV7-2 to TRBJ1-1; D unclear. Trimming took 1 base from V and 0 from J, leaving 6 bases between them. The germline CDR1 and CDR2 sequences are SGHTA and FQGNSA. The CDR3 is 14 residues long. The CDR3 loop is CASSLVFLNTEAFF. CDR3 nucleotides: TGTGCCAGCAGCTTAGTCTTCTTGAACACTGAAGCTTTCTTT.

The sample holds a few counts of this clone. The chain joins TRBV7-3 to TRBJ2-3; D is undetermined. V shed 3 bases and J shed 4 bases, with 14 bases lying between them. The germline gives CDR1 SGHTA, CDR2 FQGTGA. The CDR3 sequence is 15 residues long. The CDR3 region is CASSLSGLSPDTQYF. In DNA, the CDR3 is TGTGCCAGCAGCTTGAGTGGTTTGTCTCCAGATACGCAGTATTTT. The whole variable domain, remainder taken from reference TRBV7-3 and TRBJ2-3, is GAGVSQTPSNKVTEKGKYVELRCDPISGHTALYWYRQSLGQGPEFLIYFQGTGAADDSGLPNDRFFAVRPEGSVSTLKIQRTERGDSAVYLCASSLSGLSPDTQYFGPGTRLTVL.

This clone was counted a few times. V usage is TRBV28 and J usage is TRBJ1-5; D is uncertain. CDR3 size: 16 residues. The V gene lost 5 bases and the J gene lost 3 bases, with 17 bases spanning the gap. Germline loops: CDR1 MDHEN, CDR2 SYDVKM. The CDR3 here is CASSDSKANYNQPQHF. The CDR3 DNA reads TGTGCCAGCAGTGACTCCAAGGCAAATTACAATCAGCCCCAGCATTTT.

This chain connects TRBV4-1 to TRBJ1-5; unclear D gene. V shed 1 base and J shed 0 bases, with 13 bases lying between them. The CDR3 has 17 residues. CDR1 MGHRA and CDR2 YSYEKL come from the germline V gene. CDR3 sequence reads: CASSQGPRGYSNQPQHF. The CDR3, as DNA: TGCGCCAGCAGCCAAGGGCCGAGAGGATATAGCAATCAGCCCCAGCATTTT.

CDR3 sequence (DNA): TGTGCCAGCAGCAAAGTAACTAGCCACCCTGAGCAGTTCTTC. Its protein product is CASSKVTSHPEQFF. This chain joins TRBV21-1 and TRBJ2-1; TRBD2 is the table's D call and was not checked against the DNA. TRBV21-1 represents a pseudogene. There are 14 residues in the CDR3.

This clone was observed a handful of times. The chain links TRBV30 to TRBJ1-3; D is undetermined. Germline V gene sequence: CDR1 GTSNPN, CDR2 SVGIG (reference sequence). The ends were cut back, 0 bases at V and 5 bases at J, with 11 bases in the middle. The CDR3 loop spans 14 amino acids. CDR3 sequence reads: CAWSVPESRNTIYF. The CDR3 bases are TGTGCCTGGAGTGTACCAGAATCAAGAAACACCATATATTTT.

This chain connects TRBV14 to TRBJ2-4; D is ambiguous. V lost 1 base and J lost 5, with 3 bases in between. The CDR3 loop spans 12 amino acids. The germline gives CDR1 SGHDN, CDR2 FVKESK. CDR3 nucleotide sequence: TGTGCCAGCAGCCAAGTCGAAAACATTCAGTACTTC. Translated: CASSQVENIQYF.

This clone was observed a few times. V gene TRBV5-4 combines with J gene TRBJ2-5; TRBD1 might be the D (5 bases). The V end lost 5 bases, the J end lost 2 bases, and 13 bases lay between the germline ends. There are 14 residues in the CDR3. In germline, CDR1 is SGHNT, CDR2 YYREEE (reference sequence). CDR3 DNA: TGTGCCAGCAGAACAGAACAGGCACAAGAGACCCAGTACTTC. It translates to CASRTEQAQETQYF.